One and the same sample provided the 24 T cell receptor beta chains below, sequenced in a study of technical replicates of blood from several donors. Sequencing was performed with immunoSEQ multiplex PCR; in TCRdb, only in-frame clones are kept and a portion is missing. The sample shows approximately 79,000 clones, approximately 97% of them seen only once. Sequencing was done on a sample of T cells isolated from PBMCs. The origin of the receptors is a human donor in good health.

The rearrangement uses TRBV5-1 and TRBJ2-7, with 9 bases lining up with TRBD1. CDR3 size: 13 residues. With V trimmed by 4 bases and J by 5 bases, 4 bases remained unmatched. CDR1 and CDR2 from the germline V gene are SGHRS and YFSETQ. This CDR3 is CASSDGQGNEQYF. Written as DNA, the CDR3 is TGCGCCAGCAGCGACGGACAGGGGAACGAGCAGTACTTC.

This clone was counted between two and nine times. The rearrangement links TRBV29-1 to TRBJ1-1, with D possibly being TRBD1 (6 bases). V dropped 4 bases and J dropped 5 bases, with 14 bases sitting between them. In germline, CDR1 is SQVTM, CDR2 ANQGSEA. This CDR3 region has 13 residues. Here the CDR3 reads CSVGAGVYTEAFF. The CDR3 DNA is TGCAGCGTTGGGGCAGGGGTATATACTGAAGCTTTCTTT.

The chain employs TRBV6-1 and TRBJ2-6; tentative D call: TRBD2 (5 bases). This CDR3 comprises 13 residues. The germline CDR1 and CDR2 sequences are MNHNS and SASEGT. Trimming cost V 10 bases and J 0 bases, with 7 bases left between them. The CDR3 nucleotides read TGTGCCACCGCGGGCTCTGGGGCCAACGTCCTGACTTTC. It yields the protein CATAGSGANVLTF.

The gene calls are TRBV28 and TRBJ1-5, with D uncertain. The length of the CDR3 is 12 residues. The V gene lost 8 bases and the J gene lost 5 bases, with 10 bases spanning the gap. The germline V gene encodes CDR1 MDHEN and CDR2 SYDVKM. The CDR3 bases are TGTGCCAGCTCGGAGTTCGATCAGCCCCAGCATTTT. Encoded protein: CASSEFDQPQHF.

CDR3 in amino acids: CATSRVGGLDTGELFF. In nucleotides, the CDR3 is TGTGCCACCAGCAGGGTGGGGGGGTTGGACACCGGGGAGCTGTTTTTT. V gene TRBV15 combines with J gene TRBJ2-2, with TRBD2 identical over 7 bases. V shed 3 bases and J 3 bases; nucleotides not matched to a gene: 7. There are 16 residues in the CDR3. Per germline, CDR1 LNHNV and CDR2 YYDKDF (reference sequence).

The chain joins TRBV29-1 to TRBJ2-1; TRBD1 aligns across 10 bases. CDR1 SQVTM and CDR2 ANQGSEA come from the germline V gene. The CDR3 extends over 15 amino acids. The V segment lost 5 bases and the J segment 5 bases; nucleotides outside the gene matches: 9. The CDR3 nucleotides are TGCAGCGTTTCTACCGGGACAGGGGCCAACAATGAGCAGTTCTTC. It specifies CSVSTGTGANNEQFF.

The chain carries TRBV7-9 and TRBJ1-2; D gene unclear. Deletions cut 4 bases from V and 6 bases from J, with 15 bases between. CDR3 length: 14 residues. CDR1 is SEHNR, CDR2 FQNEAQ, per germline (reference sequence). This chain's CDR3 is CASSYSPPSHGYTF. The CDR3 bases are TGTGCCAGCAGCTACAGCCCACCGAGTCATGGCTACACCTTC.

V is TRBV4-2 and J is TRBJ2-7; 9 bases are a match to TRBD1. This CDR3 has 17 residues. Per the germline V gene, CDR1 is LGHNA and CDR2 is YNFKEQ. With V trimmed by 1 base and J by 5 bases, 12 bases remained unmatched. The CDR3 nucleotides read TGTGCCAGCAGCCAAGTTGGGGGCGGGACAGGGCCGGACGAGCAGTACTTC. Translated, it gives CASSQVGGGTGPDEQYF.

The chain carries TRBV7-8 and TRBJ2-5; tentatively, D is TRBD1 (5 bases). The CDR3 loop spans 14 amino acids. Germline V gene sequence: CDR1 SGHVS, CDR2 FQNEAQ. V lost 5 bases to trimming and J lost 4 bases, with 14 bases between them. The CDR3: CASSTHSGLETQYF. The DNA of the CDR3 is TGTGCCAGCAGCACCCATTCAGGGTTAGAGACCCAGTACTTC.

This chain joins TRBV7-9 and TRBJ1-4, with 8 bases fitting TRBD1. This CDR3 is built from 15 residues. Germline lookup yields CDR1 SEHNR and CDR2 FQNEAQ (reference sequence). The V gene end was trimmed by 4 bases and the J gene end by 2 bases; junction bases not matched to a gene: 3. The CDR3 DNA reads TGTGCCAGCAGCTCCCGGACAGGGACTAATGAAAAACTGTTTTTT. It is translated as CASSSRTGTNEKLFF.

The chain employs TRBV6-1 and TRBJ1-2; D possibly corresponds to TRBD1 (5 bases). The germline V and J ends were trimmed by 2 bases and 8 bases, with 9 bases remaining between them. The germline CDR1 and CDR2 sequences are MNHNS and SASEGT. The CDR3 consists of 12 residues. CDR3 protein: CASSESGVGYTF. The DNA of the CDR3 is TGTGCCAGCAGTGAATCGGGGGTGGGCTACACCTTC.

The chain couples TRBV25-1 to TRBJ1-1; possibly TRBD1 for D (6 bases). This CDR3 comprises 14 residues. With 5 bases removed from V and 3 bases from J, the gap between germline ends came to 13 bases. From germline, CDR1 is MGHDK and CDR2 SYGVNS. Here the CDR3 reads CASSKRNRDTEAFF. In nucleotides, the CDR3 is TGTGCCAGCAGTAAACGAAACAGGGACACTGAAGCTTTCTTT. Looking up the rest from reference TRBV25-1 and TRBJ1-1 gives the full variable domain: EADIYQTPRYLVIGTGKKITLECSQTMGHDKMYWYQQDPGMELHLIHYSYGVNSTEKGDLSSESTVSRIRTEHFPLTLESARPSHTSQYLCASSKRNRDTEAFFGQGTRLTVV.

The chain combines TRBV9 with TRBJ2-1; 11 nucleotides line up with TRBD2. Germline CDR1 SGDLS, CDR2 YYNGEE. This CDR3 region has 16 residues. The ends lost 4 bases at V and 1 base at J; junction bases unmatched: 4. For the CDR3, the DNA is TGTGCCAGCAGCCTTAGCGGGAGGGGTTCCTACAATGAGCAGTTCTTC. It is translated as CASSLSGRGSYNEQFF. The complete variable domain, with remaining parts taken from reference TRBV9 and TRBJ2-1, reads DSGVTQTPKHLITATGQRVTLRCSPRSGDLSVYWYQQSLDQGLQFLIQYYNGEERAKGNILERFSAQQFPDLHSELNLSSLELGDSALYFCASSLSGRGSYNEQFFGPGTRLTVL.

The rearrangement links TRBV2 to TRBJ2-1; 8 bases agree with TRBD2. Losses at the gene ends were 7 bases for V and 9 bases for J; bases not matched to a gene: 8. The CDR3 covers 13 residues. CDR1 and CDR2 from the germline V gene are SNHLY and FYNNEI. The CDR3 here is CASKGLASSEQFF. Written as DNA, the CDR3 is TGTGCCAGCAAAGGACTAGCCAGCAGTGAGCAGTTCTTC.

The V call is TRBV28, the J call TRBJ2-7; D might be TRBD1 (6 bases). Germline CDR1 is MDHEN and CDR2 is SYDVKM. The CDR3 totals 17 residues. Between the trimmed V and J ends, which lost 5 bases and 0 bases, there was a span of 20 bases. In nucleotides, the CDR3 is TGTGCCAGCAGTCCCCCGCCCGGACAGATACGCTCCTACGAGCAGTACTTC. Translation: CASSPPPGQIRSYEQYF.

The chain carries TRBV14 and TRBJ2-6; D ambiguous. Germline lookup yields CDR1 SGHDN and CDR2 FVKESK. V dropped 3 bases and J dropped 0 bases, with 3 bases sitting between them. The CDR3 loop spans 14 amino acids. CDR3 protein: CASSQASGANVLTF. The CDR3 DNA sequence: TGTGCCAGCAGCCAGGCCTCTGGGGCCAACGTCCTGACTTTC. Looking up the rest from reference TRBV14 and TRBJ2-6 gives the full variable domain: EAGVTQFPSHSVIEKGQTVTLRCDPISGHDNLYWYRRVMGKEIKFLLHFVKESKQDESGMPNNRFLAERTGGTYSTLKVQPAELEDSGVYFCASSQASGANVLTFGAGSRLTVL.

This chain joins TRBV6-1 and TRBJ2-1; 8 bases agree with TRBD2. The CDR3 length is 15 residues. The ends lost 6 bases at V and 5 bases at J; junction bases unmatched: 9. Germline V gene lookup returns CDR1 MNHNS and CDR2 SASEGT. CDR3 DNA: TGTGCCAGCAGCGAGACCGGAGCGGGGGACAATGAGCAGTTCTTC. Its protein product is CASSETGAGDNEQFF.

This chain connects TRBV19 to TRBJ2-7; no firm D call. The CDR3 is made up of 11 amino acids. V lost 1 base to trimming and J lost 6 bases, with 4 bases between them. Looked up from germline, CDR1 is LNHDA and CDR2 is SQIVND (reference sequence). The CDR3 protein is CASSIGAEQYF. The CDR3 DNA reads TGTGCCAGTAGTATAGGGGCCGAGCAGTACTTC.

The chain carries TRBV7-9 and TRBJ2-2, with 7 bases identical to TRBD2. The germline CDR1 and CDR2 sequences are SEHNR and FQNEAQ (reference sequence). V trimming: 3 bases; J trimming: 5 bases; junction bases outside the gene matches: 0. This CDR3 contains 13 residues. CDR3 coding DNA: TGTGCCAGCAGCTTGGGGGGGACCGGGGAGCTGTTTTTT. Amino acid sequence: CASSLGGTGELFF.

V usage is TRBV7-9 and J usage is TRBJ2-7, with TRBD1 matching 7 bases. Germline trimming cut 5 bases from V and 0 bases from J; bases unmatched to any gene: 10. Germline V gene sequence: CDR1 SEHNR, CDR2 FQNEAQ (reference sequence). This CDR3 is built from 16 residues. CDR3 sequence: CASSLTGEGDSYEQYF. DNA for the CDR3: TGTGCCAGCAGCCTCACAGGGGAAGGGGACTCCTACGAGCAGTACTTC.

This clone was counted between two and nine times. CDR3 amino acids: CASSLSVLRGNYGYTF. Written as DNA, the CDR3 is TGTGCCAGCAGCTTGAGTGTCCTACGGGGTAACTATGGCTACACCTTC. The chain is built from TRBV5-6 and TRBJ1-2; D unresolved. The V gene's germline CDR1 is SGHDT and CDR2 YYEEEE. V lost 1 base and J lost 1, with 14 bases in between. This CDR3 spans 16 amino acids. Full variable domain (remainder filled in from reference TRBV5-6 and TRBJ1-2): DAGVTQSPTHLIKTRGQQVTLRCSPKSGHDTVSWYQQALGQGPQFIFQYYEEEERQRGNFPDRFSGHQFPNYSSELNVNALLLGDSALYLCASSLSVLRGNYGYTFGSGTRLTVV.

The gene calls are TRBV13 and TRBJ1-1, with unresolved D. Trimming cost V 1 base and J 5 bases, with 5 bases left between them. This CDR3 comprises 12 residues. The germline V gene encodes CDR1 PRHDT and CDR2 FYEKMQ (reference sequence). This CDR3 reads CASSLAVTEAFF. The CDR3, as DNA: TGTGCCAGCAGCTTAGCCGTAACTGAAGCTTTCTTT.

This clone came up once. This chain links TRBV4-1 with TRBJ2-3, with D maybe TRBD1 (6 bases). This CDR3 region has 15 residues. Between the trimmed V and J ends, which lost 2 bases and 2 bases, there was a span of 11 bases. Germline V gene data show CDR1 as MGHRA and CDR2 as YSYEKL. This CDR3 reads CASSQPGVTTDTQYF. The CDR3 DNA is TGCGCCAGCAGCCAACCAGGGGTTACCACAGATACGCAGTATTTT.

V is TRBV27 and J is TRBJ2-2, with 13 bases matching TRBD2. Germline values: CDR1 MNHEY, CDR2 SMNVEV (reference sequence). The length of the CDR3 is 21 residues. The trim removed 5 bases at V and 3 bases at J, leaving 18 bases unmatched. The CDR3 DNA reads TGTGCCAGCAGTCGGGGGTCGCGACTAGCGGGAGGACGGTGGGACACCGGGGAGCTGTTTTTT. Residues: CASSRGSRLAGGRWDTGELFF.